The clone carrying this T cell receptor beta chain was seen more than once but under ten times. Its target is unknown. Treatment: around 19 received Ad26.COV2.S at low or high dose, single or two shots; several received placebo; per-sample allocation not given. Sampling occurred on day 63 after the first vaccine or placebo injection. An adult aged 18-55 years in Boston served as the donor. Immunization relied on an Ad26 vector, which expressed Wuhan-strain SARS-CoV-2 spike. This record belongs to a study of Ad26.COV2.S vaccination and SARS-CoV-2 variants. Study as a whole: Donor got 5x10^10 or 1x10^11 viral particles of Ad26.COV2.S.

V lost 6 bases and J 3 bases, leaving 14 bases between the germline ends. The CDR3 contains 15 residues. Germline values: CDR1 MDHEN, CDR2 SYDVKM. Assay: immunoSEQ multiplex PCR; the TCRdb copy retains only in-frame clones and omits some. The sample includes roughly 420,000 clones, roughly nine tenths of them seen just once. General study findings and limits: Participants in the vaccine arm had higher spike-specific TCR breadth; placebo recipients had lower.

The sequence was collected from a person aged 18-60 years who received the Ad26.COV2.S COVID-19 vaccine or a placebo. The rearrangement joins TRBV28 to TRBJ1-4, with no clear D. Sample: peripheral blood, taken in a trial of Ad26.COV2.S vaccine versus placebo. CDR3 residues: CASSPQKWSNEKLFF. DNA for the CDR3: TGTGCCAGCAGCCCTCAGAAATGGTCTAATGAAAAACTGTTTTTT.